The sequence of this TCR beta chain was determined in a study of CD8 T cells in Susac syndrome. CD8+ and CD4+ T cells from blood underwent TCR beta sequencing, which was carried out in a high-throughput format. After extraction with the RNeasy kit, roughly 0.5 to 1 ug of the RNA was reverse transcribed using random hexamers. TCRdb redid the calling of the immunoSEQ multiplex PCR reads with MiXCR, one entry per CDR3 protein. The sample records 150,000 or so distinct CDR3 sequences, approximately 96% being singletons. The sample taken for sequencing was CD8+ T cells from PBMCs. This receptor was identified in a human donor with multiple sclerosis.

As DNA, the CDR3 is TGTGCCAGCAGTTTGAGAGATAGCAATCAGCCCCAGCATTTT. Translated: CASSLRDSNQPQHF. The chain recombines TRBV27 with TRBJ1-5; D not resolved. Trimming removed 3 bases from V and 0 bases from J, with 6 bases in between. This CDR3 region has 14 residues. CDR1 is MNHEY and CDR2 is SMNVEV in the germline V gene (reference sequence).